The following is a TCR beta chain sequence with its context. The sample originates from a study of blood T cell repertoires in COVID-19. Germline CDR1 and CDR2: MNHEY and SVGAGI. CDR3 length: 15 residues. V lost 4 bases to trimming and J lost 0 bases, with 11 bases between them. Study processing details: Estimated nucleated cell counts came from reference gene primer amplification. Profiling relied on immunoSEQ multiplex PCR, and the TCRdb table lists in-frame clones only, not all of them. V, J and clone size are taken as reported in that table, and D and trimming were inferred from the DNA itself. In the table there are about 300,000 clones, about 85% of which are singletons.

The sequencing input was peripheral blood. The TCR originated in a human donor in a cohort sampled during active COVID-19. V is TRBV6-5 and J is TRBJ2-3, with a weak D call TRBD2 (6 bases). CDR3 loop: CASSLRRASTDTQYF. The CDR3, as DNA: TGTGCCAGCAGTTTGAGGAGGGCCAGCACAGATACGCAGTATTTT.